These 27 T cell receptor beta chains were sequenced from one sample in a study of cytomegalovirus exposure and HLA in healthy donors. PCR used 60 Vbeta primers and 13 Jbeta primers. The repertoire was sequenced with immunoSEQ multiplex PCR; TCRdb's copy has only in-frame clones and lacks some. This repertoire shows some 140,000 clones, roughly 79% found once; its top ten account for 1.1% to 1.5%. Sequenced input: PBMCs. The receptor set was obtained from a woman in her 40s in good health and CMV-seronegative.

This clone was seen only a few times. The CDR3 nucleotides read TGTGCCAGCAGCCCCGGACAGGGGGGAGGTCTAGGAGAGACCCAGTACTTC. Its translation: CASSPGQGGGLGETQYF. This rearrangement joins TRBV7-3 to TRBJ2-5, with 10 bases that match TRBD1. J was trimmed by 4 bases and V by 5 bases; bases with no gene match: 13. Germline CDR1 is SGHTA and CDR2 is FQGTGA. This CDR3 comprises 17 residues.

The rearrangement joins TRBV6-5 to TRBJ1-1; 9 bases align to TRBD1. The CDR3 has 16 residues. V lost 4 bases and J lost 0; bases outside the gene matches: 6. Germline lookup yields CDR1 MNHEY and CDR2 SVGAGI. CDR3 nucleotides: TGTGCCAGCAGTTTCAGCGACAGGGGGATGAACACTGAAGCTTTCTTT. Protein: CASSFSDRGMNTEAFF.

The gene calls are TRBV15 and TRBJ1-2; D is possibly TRBD1 (5 bases). This CDR3 contains 15 residues. Trimming took 1 base from V and 4 from J, leaving 13 bases between them. Germline assignment: CDR1 LNHNV and CDR2 YYDKDF (reference sequence). This CDR3 reads CATSRADRYFYGYTF. CDR3 bases: TGTGCCACCAGCAGAGCAGACAGATATTTCTATGGCTACACCTTC.

This sequence joins TRBV6-1 and TRBJ1-2; possibly TRBD1 for D (5 bases). Germline V gene sequence: CDR1 MNHNS, CDR2 SASEGT. Trimming stripped 6 bases from V and 8 bases from J, with 10 bases between. The CDR3 has 11 amino acids. CDR3 in DNA: TGTGCCAGCAGACCGGACAAGGGCTACACCTTC. It codes for CASRPDKGYTF.

The chain carries TRBV2 and TRBJ1-1; D gene ambiguous. The CDR3 is 14 residues long. Germline V gene data show CDR1 as SNHLY and CDR2 as FYNNEI. The ends were cut back, 4 bases at V and 2 bases at J, with 11 bases in the middle. The CDR3 here is CASSAYSSNTEAFF. The CDR3 coding sequence is TGTGCCAGCAGTGCCTATAGTAGCAACACTGAAGCTTTCTTT.

The chain employs TRBV6-1 and TRBJ2-7; D not certain. Germline CDR1 is MNHNS and CDR2 is SASEGT. Trimming pared 0 bases from V and 2 bases from J, leaving 8 bases between. The CDR3 is 14 amino acids. In DNA, the CDR3 is TGTGCCAGCAGTGAAGCTGCGCAAACCTACGAGCAGTACTTC. It translates to CASSEAAQTYEQYF.

J is TRBJ1-4 and V is TRBV5-1; D is perhaps TRBD1 (5 bases). CDR1 and CDR2 from the germline V gene are SGHRS and YFSETQ. The germline V and J ends were trimmed by 3 bases and 8 bases, with 11 bases remaining between them. The CDR3 is 13 amino acids. CDR3 coding DNA: TGCGCCAGCAGCTGGCAGGGAGGGGAAAAACTGTTTTTT. It encodes CASSWQGGEKLFF.

The genes are TRBV25-1 and TRBJ1-6; tentative D call: TRBD1 (5 bases). The germline V gene has CDR1 MGHDK and CDR2 SYGVNS. V shed 2 bases and J shed 11 bases, with 13 bases lying between them. The CDR3 is 14 amino acids. The CDR3 sequence: CASSEQGDGTPLHF. In DNA form, the CDR3 reads TGTGCCAGCAGTGAACAGGGCGATGGTACACCCCTCCACTTT.

The chain uses TRBV5-1 and TRBJ1-4; 10 bases align to TRBD1. Germline V lookup: CDR1 SGHRS, CDR2 YFSETQ. The V and J ends lost 7 bases and 5 bases, in that order; junction bases with no gene match: 2. The CDR3 loop spans 13 amino acids. DNA for the CDR3: TGCGCCAGCCGACAGGGGGCAAATGAAAAACTGTTTTTT. Amino acid sequence: CASRQGANEKLFF.

This chain connects TRBV29-1 to TRBJ1-4, with D unresolved. From germline, CDR1 is SQVTM and CDR2 ANQGSEA. This CDR3 spans 15 amino acids. The V gene lost 1 base and the J gene lost 3 bases, with 12 bases spanning the gap. CDR3: CSVEVPGSANEKLFF. DNA of the CDR3: TGCAGCGTTGAAGTTCCCGGGTCGGCTAATGAAAAACTGTTTTTT.

The chain links TRBV29-1 to TRBJ1-5, with D possibly matching TRBD1 (6 bases). With 5 bases removed from V and 5 bases from J, the gap between germline ends came to 16 bases. Germline assignment: CDR1 SQVTM and CDR2 ANQGSEA. This CDR3 spans 14 amino acids. DNA of the CDR3: TGCAGCGTTCGAGTGGGGGGGCTCTATCAGCCCCAGCATTTT. The encoded protein is CSVRVGGLYQPQHF.

The chain links TRBV9 to TRBJ1-5; D possibly corresponds to TRBD1 (5 bases). Germline lookup yields CDR1 SGDLS and CDR2 YYNGEE. The CDR3 sequence is 15 residues long. V gave up 4 bases and J gave up 5 bases, with 16 bases separating them. The CDR3 DNA sequence: TGTGCCAGCAGCTTTTCCGGGACTGGGCATCAGCCCCAGCATTTT. It yields the protein CASSFSGTGHQPQHF.

This chain links TRBV7-2 with TRBJ2-5; weak D call: TRBD1 (6 bases). Looked up from germline, CDR1 is SGHTA and CDR2 is FQGNSA. V dropped 3 bases and J dropped 5 bases, with 10 bases sitting between them. The CDR3 sequence is 13 residues long. The CDR3 bases are TGTGCCAGCAGCTTCACAGGGCATGAGACCCAGTACTTC. Protein product: CASSFTGHETQYF. The full variable domain, its missing parts supplied by reference TRBV7-2 and TRBJ2-5, is GAGVSQSPSNKVTEKGKDVELRCDPISGHTALYWYRQSLGQGLEFLIYFQGNSAPDKSGLPSDRFSAERTGGSVSTLTIQRTQQEDSAVYLCASSFTGHETQYFGPGTRLLVL.

The rearrangement links TRBV10-3 to TRBJ2-7; TRBD1 is a possible D gene (5 bases). CDR1 is ENHRY and CDR2 is SYGVKD in the germline V gene. The CDR3 is made up of 12 amino acids. Trimming cost V 10 bases and J 4 bases, with 14 bases left between them. This CDR3 is CATMSRVYEQYF. The CDR3 nucleotides read TGTGCCACCATGAGCAGGGTTTACGAGCAGTACTTC.

The chain uses TRBV7-8 and TRBJ1-5; 10 positions agree with TRBD1. Trimming took 6 bases from V and 4 from J; bases not matched to a gene: 3. The CDR3 sequence is 14 residues long. Germline V gives CDR1 SGHVS, CDR2 FQNEAQ. The DNA for the CDR3 is TGTGCCAGCAGAACGGGACAGGGGAATCAGCCCCAGCATTTT. Protein: CASRTGQGNQPQHF.

The chain is built from TRBV19 and TRBJ2-3; D not certain. Germline V CDR1 and CDR2: LNHDA, SQIVND (reference sequence). This CDR3 is 14 amino acids long. V was cut by 2 bases and J by 2 bases, with 8 bases left in between. The CDR3 bases are TGTGCCAGTAGTATAAATGACAACACAGATACGCAGTATTTT. Translation gives CASSINDNTDTQYF. Based on the CDR3 plus reference TRBV19 and TRBJ2-3, the full variable domain is DGGITQSPKYLFRKEGQNVTLSCEQNLNHDAMYWYRQDPGQGLRLIYYSQIVNDFQKGDIAEGYSVSREKKESFPLTVTSAQKNPTAFYLCASSINDNTDTQYFGPGTRLTVL.

The gene calls are TRBV5-1 and TRBJ2-3; 11 positions agree with TRBD2. This CDR3 region has 19 residues. V shed 4 bases and J 2 bases; nucleotides not matched to a gene: 15. In germline, CDR1 is SGHRS, CDR2 YFSETQ. DNA of the CDR3: TGCGCCAGCAGCAAGGGACTAGCGGCGGAGAGGCTCCACACAGATACGCAGTATTTT. It translates to CASSKGLAAERLHTDTQYF.

This sequence joins TRBV30 and TRBJ1-2; D might be TRBD1 (6 bases). From germline, CDR1 is GTSNPN and CDR2 SVGIG (reference sequence). The CDR3 length is 12 residues. V dropped 5 bases and J dropped 6 bases, with 13 bases sitting between them. CDR3 nucleotides: TGTGCCTGGGCACGACAGGCTAATGGCTACACCTTC. Its translation is CAWARQANGYTF. Using reference TRBV30 and TRBJ1-2 for the parts outside the CDR3, the full variable domain is SQTIHQWPATLVQPVGSPLSLECTVEGTSNPNLYWYRQAAGRGLQLLFYSVGIGQISSEVPQNLSASRPQDRQFILSSKKLLLSDSGFYLCAWARQANGYTFGSGTRLTVV.

The chain employs TRBV29-1 and TRBJ2-1; 13 bases line up with TRBD2. The CDR3 totals 17 residues. CDR1 and CDR2 (germline): SQVTM, ANQGSEA. Germline trimming cut 5 bases from V and 4 bases from J; bases unmatched to any gene: 11. CDR3 nucleotides: TGCAGCGTTTCTGGGACTAGCGGGGTCCTGTATTACAATGAGCAGTTCTTC. Translating gives CSVSGTSGVLYYNEQFF.

The chain is built from TRBV7-6 and TRBJ1-1; 8 nucleotides agree with TRBD1. The germline V gene encodes CDR1 SGHVS and CDR2 FNYEAQ. The CDR3 is 14 residues long. V trimming: 0 bases; J trimming: 11 bases; junction bases outside the gene matches: 8. The CDR3 reads CASSLAGQGGGAFF. CDR3 nucleotide sequence: TGTGCCAGCAGCTTAGCCGGACAGGGTGGTGGGGCTTTCTTT.

V usage is TRBV6-5 and J usage is TRBJ1-2, with D hard to call. CDR3 length: 14 amino acids. CDR1 MNHEY and CDR2 SVGAGI come from the germline V gene. The V end was cut by 0 bases, the J end by 2 bases, with 7 bases between. CDR3 in DNA: TGTGCCAGCAGTTACTCCGCCGGGAACTATGGCTACACCTTC. Protein sequence: CASSYSAGNYGYTF.

The chain couples TRBV6-5 to TRBJ1-4; the D gene is possibly TRBD1 (5 bases). Germline assignment: CDR1 MNHEY and CDR2 SVGAGI. Trimming stripped 2 bases from V and 8 bases from J, with 12 bases between. This CDR3 comprises 14 residues. CDR3 residues: CASSYAGGGEKLFF. CDR3 bases: TGTGCCAGCAGTTACGCCGGGGGTGGCGAAAAACTGTTTTTT.

The gene calls are TRBV7-9 and TRBJ1-1; no clear D gene. The CDR3 totals 12 residues. The V gene's germline CDR1 is SEHNR and CDR2 FQNEAQ (reference sequence). This CDR3 is CASVRGDDEAFF. CDR3 coding DNA: TGTGCTTCAGTCCGGGGTGATGATGAAGCTTTCTTT. Full variable domain (missing parts from reference TRBV7-9 and TRBJ1-1): DTGVSQNPRHKITKRGQNVTFRCDPISEHNRLYWYRQTLGQGPEFLTYFQNEAQLEKSRLLSDRFSAERPKGSFSTLEIQRTEQGDSAMYLCASVRGDDEAFFGQGTRLTVV.

This sequence joins TRBV28 and TRBJ2-2; 8 nucleotides line up with TRBD1. From germline, CDR1 is MDHEN and CDR2 SYDVKM. Germline trimming cut 2 bases from V and 6 bases from J; bases unmatched to any gene: 8. The CDR3 extends over 16 amino acids. Here the CDR3 reads CASSLRQGISAGELFF. CDR3 nucleotides: TGTGCCAGCAGTTTACGACAGGGGATAAGCGCCGGGGAGCTGTTTTTT. Full variable domain (outside the CDR3, taken from reference TRBV28 and TRBJ2-2): DVKVTQSSRYLVKRTGEKVFLECVQDMDHENMFWYRQDPGLGLRLIYFSYDVKMKEKGDIPEGYSVSREKKERFSLILESASTNQTSMYLCASSLRQGISAGELFFGEGSRLTVL.

This clone was seen just once. The chain links TRBV7-2 to TRBJ1-2, with 10 positions matching TRBD1. The CDR3 runs 16 residues. Germline V gene sequence: CDR1 SGHTA, CDR2 FQGNSA. V shed 5 bases, J shed 4 bases, and the junction held 10 bases outside the gene matches. The CDR3 DNA reads TGTGCCAGCAGCCCAGGGGGACAGGGGAATAGCTATGGCTACACCTTC. Amino acid sequence: CASSPGGQGNSYGYTF.

Comment on this clone: Distinct nucleotide sequences in the sample also encode this CDR3. The chain is built from TRBV4-2 and TRBJ2-7; 16 nucleotides line up with TRBD2. The V and J ends lost 3 bases and 5 bases, in that order; junction bases with no gene match: 4. The CDR3 extends over 16 amino acids. Germline lookup yields CDR1 LGHNA and CDR2 YNFKEQ. The CDR3 region is CASSHPGTSGGDEQYF. CDR3 bases: TGTGCCAGCAGCCATCCCGGGACTAGCGGGGGGGACGAGCAGTACTTC.

A few counts support this clone. The rearrangement uses TRBV6-1 and TRBJ1-3; D is unclear. Trimming took 3 bases from V and 1 from J, leaving 7 bases between them. CDR3 size: 14 residues. CDR1 is MNHNS and CDR2 is SASEGT in the germline V gene. In DNA form, the CDR3 reads TGTGCCAGCAGTGACGGGAATTCTGGAAACACCATATATTTT. This translates into CASSDGNSGNTIYF.